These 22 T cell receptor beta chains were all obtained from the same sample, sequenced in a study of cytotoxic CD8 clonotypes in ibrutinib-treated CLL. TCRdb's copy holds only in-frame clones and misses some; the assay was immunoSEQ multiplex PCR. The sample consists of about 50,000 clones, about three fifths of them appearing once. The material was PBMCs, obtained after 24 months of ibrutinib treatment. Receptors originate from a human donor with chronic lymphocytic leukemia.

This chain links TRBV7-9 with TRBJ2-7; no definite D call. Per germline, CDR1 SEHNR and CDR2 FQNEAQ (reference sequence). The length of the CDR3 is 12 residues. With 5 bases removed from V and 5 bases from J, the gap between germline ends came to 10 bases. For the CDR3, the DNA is TGTGCCAGCAGCGCCATTCGGCACGAGCAGTACTTC. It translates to CASSAIRHEQYF.

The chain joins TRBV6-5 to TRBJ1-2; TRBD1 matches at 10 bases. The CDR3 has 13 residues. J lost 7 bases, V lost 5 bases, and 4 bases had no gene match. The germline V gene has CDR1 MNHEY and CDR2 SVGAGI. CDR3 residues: CASSRQGAGGYTF. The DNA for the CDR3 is TGTGCCAGCAGTCGACAGGGGGCGGGTGGCTACACCTTC.

The CDR3 is CASSPPGRSYNEQFF. DNA of the CDR3: TGTGCCAGCAGCCCGCCGGGTCGGTCCTACAATGAGCAGTTCTTC. The rearrangement uses TRBV6-6 and TRBJ2-1; D ambiguous. The V end was cut by 6 bases, the J end by 1 base, with 13 bases between. The CDR3 spans 15 residues. From germline, CDR1 is MNHNY and CDR2 SVGAGI (reference sequence).

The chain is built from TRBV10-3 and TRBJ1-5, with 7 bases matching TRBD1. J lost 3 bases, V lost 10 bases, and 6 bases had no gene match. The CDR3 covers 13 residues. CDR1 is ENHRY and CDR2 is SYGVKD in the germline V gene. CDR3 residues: CATSTGVNQPQHF. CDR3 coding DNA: TGTGCCACTAGCACAGGGGTCAATCAGCCCCAGCATTTT.

For the CDR3, the DNA is TGTGCCAGCAGCTTTTCAGCGGGGGCGGGGGATACGCAGTATTTT. Translation: CASSFSAGAGDTQYF. The chain employs TRBV5-4 and TRBJ2-3, with 8 bases that match TRBD2. Germline values: CDR1 SGHNT, CDR2 YYREEE (reference sequence). The CDR3 covers 15 residues. The junction had 8 bases not matched to a gene; V was cut back by 2 bases and J by 6 bases.

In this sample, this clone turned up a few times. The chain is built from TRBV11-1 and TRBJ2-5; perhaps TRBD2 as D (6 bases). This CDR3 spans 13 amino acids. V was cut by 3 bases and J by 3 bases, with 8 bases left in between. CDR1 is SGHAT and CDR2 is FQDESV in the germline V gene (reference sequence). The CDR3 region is CASSLGLKETQYF. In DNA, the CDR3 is TGTGCCAGCAGCTTGGGACTCAAAGAGACCCAGTACTTC.

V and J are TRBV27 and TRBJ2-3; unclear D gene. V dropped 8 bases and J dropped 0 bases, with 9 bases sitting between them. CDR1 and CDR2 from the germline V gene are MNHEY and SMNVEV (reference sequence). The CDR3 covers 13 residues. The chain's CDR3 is CASGRPSTDTQYF. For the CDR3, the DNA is TGTGCCAGCGGGCGTCCCAGCACAGATACGCAGTATTTT.

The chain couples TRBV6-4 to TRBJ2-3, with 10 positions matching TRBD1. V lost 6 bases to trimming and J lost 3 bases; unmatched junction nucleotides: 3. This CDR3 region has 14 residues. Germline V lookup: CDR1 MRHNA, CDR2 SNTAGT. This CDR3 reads CASSGQGGTDTQYF. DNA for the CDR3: TGTGCCAGCAGCGGACAGGGGGGTACAGATACGCAGTATTTT.

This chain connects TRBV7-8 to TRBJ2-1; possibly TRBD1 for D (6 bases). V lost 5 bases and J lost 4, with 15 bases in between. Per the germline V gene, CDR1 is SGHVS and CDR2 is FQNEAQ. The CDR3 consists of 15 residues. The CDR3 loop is CASSLMGDRYNEQFF. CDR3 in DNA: TGTGCCAGCAGCCTAATGGGCGACAGGTACAATGAGCAGTTCTTC. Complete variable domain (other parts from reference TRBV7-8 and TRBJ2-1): GAGVSQSPRYKVAKRGQDVALRCDPISGHVSLFWYQQALGQGPEFLTYFQNEAQLDKSGLPSDRFFAERPEGSVSTLKIQRTQQEDSAVYLCASSLMGDRYNEQFFGPGTRLTVL.

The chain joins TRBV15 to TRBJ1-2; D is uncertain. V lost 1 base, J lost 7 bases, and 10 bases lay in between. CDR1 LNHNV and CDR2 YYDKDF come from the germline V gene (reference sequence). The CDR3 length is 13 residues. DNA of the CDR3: TGTGCCACCAGCAGAGTCCTATTAAGTGGCTACACCTTC. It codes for CATSRVLLSGYTF. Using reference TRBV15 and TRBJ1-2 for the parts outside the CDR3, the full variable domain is DAMVIQNPRYQVTQFGKPVTLSCSQTLNHNVMYWYQQKSSQAPKLLFHYYDKDFNNEADTPDNFQSRRPNTSFCFLDIRSPGLGDTAMYLCATSRVLLSGYTFGSGTRLTVV.

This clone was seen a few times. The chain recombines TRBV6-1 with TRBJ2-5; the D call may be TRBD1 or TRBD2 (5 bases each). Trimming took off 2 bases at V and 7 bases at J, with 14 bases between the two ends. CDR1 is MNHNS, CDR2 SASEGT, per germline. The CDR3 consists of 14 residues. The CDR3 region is CASSEKSFGGTQYF. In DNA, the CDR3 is TGTGCCAGCAGTGAAAAGAGCTTTGGGGGGACCCAGTACTTC.

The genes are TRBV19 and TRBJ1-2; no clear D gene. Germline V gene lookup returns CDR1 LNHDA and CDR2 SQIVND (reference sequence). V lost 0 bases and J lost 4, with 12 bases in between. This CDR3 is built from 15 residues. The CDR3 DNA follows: TGTGCCAGTAGTATAGAATTTGGCAGCGGCTATGGCTACACCTTC. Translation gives CASSIEFGSGYGYTF.

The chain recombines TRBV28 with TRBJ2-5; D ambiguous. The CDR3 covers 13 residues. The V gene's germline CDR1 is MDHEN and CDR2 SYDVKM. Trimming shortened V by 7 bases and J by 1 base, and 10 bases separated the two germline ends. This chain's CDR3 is CASMVQAQETQYF. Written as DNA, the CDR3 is TGTGCCAGCATGGTTCAGGCCCAAGAGACCCAGTACTTC.

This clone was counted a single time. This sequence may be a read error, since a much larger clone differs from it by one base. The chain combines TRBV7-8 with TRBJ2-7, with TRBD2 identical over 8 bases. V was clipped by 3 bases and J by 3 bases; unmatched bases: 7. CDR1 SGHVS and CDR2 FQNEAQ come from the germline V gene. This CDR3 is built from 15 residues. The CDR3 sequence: CASSLTAGGGYEQYF. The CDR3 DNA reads TGTGCCAGCAGCTTGACGGCGGGGGGTGGCTACGAGCAGTACTTC.

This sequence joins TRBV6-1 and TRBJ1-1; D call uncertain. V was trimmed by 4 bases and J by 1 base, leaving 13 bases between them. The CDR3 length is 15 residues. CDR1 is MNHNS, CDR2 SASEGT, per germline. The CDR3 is CASSVHSSGNTEAFF. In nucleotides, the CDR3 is TGTGCCAGCAGTGTACACAGCTCCGGGAACACTGAAGCTTTCTTT.

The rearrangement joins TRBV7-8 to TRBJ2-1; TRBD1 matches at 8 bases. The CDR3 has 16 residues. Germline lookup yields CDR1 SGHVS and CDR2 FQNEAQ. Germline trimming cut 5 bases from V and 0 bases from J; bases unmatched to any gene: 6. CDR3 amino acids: CASSDRTGRSYNEQFF. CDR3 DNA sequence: TGTGCCAGCAGCGACCGGACAGGGCGCTCCTACAATGAGCAGTTCTTC. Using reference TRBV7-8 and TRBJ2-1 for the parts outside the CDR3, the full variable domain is GAGVSQSPRYKVAKRGQDVALRCDPISGHVSLFWYQQALGQGPEFLTYFQNEAQLDKSGLPSDRFFAERPEGSVSTLKIQRTQQEDSAVYLCASSDRTGRSYNEQFFGPGTRLTVL.

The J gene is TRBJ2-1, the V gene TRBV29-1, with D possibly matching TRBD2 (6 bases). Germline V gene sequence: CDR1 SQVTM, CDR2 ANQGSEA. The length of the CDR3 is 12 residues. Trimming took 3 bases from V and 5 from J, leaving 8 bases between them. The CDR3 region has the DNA TGCAGCGTTGATGAGCGGGACAATGAGCAGTTCTTC. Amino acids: CSVDERDNEQFF.

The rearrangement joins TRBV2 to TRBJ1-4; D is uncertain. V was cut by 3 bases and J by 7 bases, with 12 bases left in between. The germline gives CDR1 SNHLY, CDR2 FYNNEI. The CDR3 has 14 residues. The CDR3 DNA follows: TGTGCCAGCAGTGATGGGCGCTCTCTTGAAAAACTGTTTTTT. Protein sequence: CASSDGRSLEKLFF.

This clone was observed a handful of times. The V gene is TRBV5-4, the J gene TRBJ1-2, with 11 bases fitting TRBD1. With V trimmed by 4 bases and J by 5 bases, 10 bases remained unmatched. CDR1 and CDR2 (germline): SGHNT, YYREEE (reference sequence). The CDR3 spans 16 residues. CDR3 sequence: CASSAQNGQGAYGYTF. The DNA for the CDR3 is TGTGCCAGCAGCGCCCAGAACGGACAGGGGGCTTATGGCTACACCTTC. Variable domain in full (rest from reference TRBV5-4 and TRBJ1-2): ETGVTQSPTHLIKTRGQQVTLRCSSQSGHNTVSWYQQALGQGPQFIFQYYREEENGRGNFPPRFSGLQFPNYSSELNVNALELDDSALYLCASSAQNGQGAYGYTFGSGTRLTVV.

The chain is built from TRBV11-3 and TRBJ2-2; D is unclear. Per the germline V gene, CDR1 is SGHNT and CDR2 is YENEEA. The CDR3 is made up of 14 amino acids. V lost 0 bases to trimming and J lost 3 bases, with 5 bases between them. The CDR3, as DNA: TGTGCCAGCAGCTTAGACCGGGACACCGGGGAGCTGTTTTTT. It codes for CASSLDRDTGELFF.

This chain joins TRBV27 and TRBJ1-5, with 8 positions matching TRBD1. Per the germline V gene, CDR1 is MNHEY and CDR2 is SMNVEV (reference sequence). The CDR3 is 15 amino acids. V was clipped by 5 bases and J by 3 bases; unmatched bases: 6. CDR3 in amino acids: CASSRTGLNNQPQHF. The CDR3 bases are TGTGCCAGCAGTAGGACAGGGCTTAACAATCAGCCCCAGCATTTT.

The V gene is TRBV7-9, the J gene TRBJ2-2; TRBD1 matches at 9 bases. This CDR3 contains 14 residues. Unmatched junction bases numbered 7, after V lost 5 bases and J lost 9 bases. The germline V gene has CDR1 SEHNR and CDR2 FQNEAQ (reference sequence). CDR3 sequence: CASSRGQGSRELFF. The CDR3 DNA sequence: TGTGCCAGCAGCAGGGGACAGGGTAGCCGGGAGCTGTTTTTT.